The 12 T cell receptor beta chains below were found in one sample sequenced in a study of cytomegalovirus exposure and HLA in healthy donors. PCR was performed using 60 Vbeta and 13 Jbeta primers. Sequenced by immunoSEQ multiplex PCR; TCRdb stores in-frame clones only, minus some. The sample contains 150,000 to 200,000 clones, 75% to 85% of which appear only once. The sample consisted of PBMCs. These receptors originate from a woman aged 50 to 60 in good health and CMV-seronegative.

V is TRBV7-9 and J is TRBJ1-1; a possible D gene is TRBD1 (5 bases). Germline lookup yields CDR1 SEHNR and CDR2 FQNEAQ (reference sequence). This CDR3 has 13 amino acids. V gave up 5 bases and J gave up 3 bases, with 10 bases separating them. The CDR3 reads CASSARADTEAFF. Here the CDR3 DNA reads TGTGCCAGCAGCGCCAGGGCGGACACTGAAGCTTTCTTT.

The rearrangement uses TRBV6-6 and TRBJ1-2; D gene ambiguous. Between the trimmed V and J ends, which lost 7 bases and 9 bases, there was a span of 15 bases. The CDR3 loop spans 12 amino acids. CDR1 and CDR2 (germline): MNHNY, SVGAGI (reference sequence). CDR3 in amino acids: CASTPGQSSYTF. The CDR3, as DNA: TGTGCCAGCACCCCAGGTCAGTCGAGCTACACCTTC.

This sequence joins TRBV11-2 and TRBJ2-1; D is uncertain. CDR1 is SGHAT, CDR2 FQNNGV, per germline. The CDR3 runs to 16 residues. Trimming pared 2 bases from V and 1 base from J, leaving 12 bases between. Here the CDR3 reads CASSLFRGRSYNEQFF. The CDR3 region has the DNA TGTGCCAGCAGCTTATTTCGAGGAAGGTCCTACAATGAGCAGTTCTTC.

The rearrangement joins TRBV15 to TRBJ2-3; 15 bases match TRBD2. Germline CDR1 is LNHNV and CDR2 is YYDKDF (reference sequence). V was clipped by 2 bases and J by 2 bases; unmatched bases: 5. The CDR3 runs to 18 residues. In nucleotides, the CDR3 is TGTGCCACCAGCAGACCGGGACTAGCGGGGGGTTCCACAGATACGCAGTATTTT. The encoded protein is CATSRPGLAGGSTDTQYF.

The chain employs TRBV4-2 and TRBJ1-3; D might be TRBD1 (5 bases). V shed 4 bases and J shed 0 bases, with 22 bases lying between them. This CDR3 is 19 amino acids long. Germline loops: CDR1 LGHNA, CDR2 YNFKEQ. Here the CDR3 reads CASSPPGLTSKGSGNTIYF. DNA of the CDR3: TGTGCCAGCAGCCCTCCGGGACTTACTTCTAAAGGCTCTGGAAACACCATATATTTT.

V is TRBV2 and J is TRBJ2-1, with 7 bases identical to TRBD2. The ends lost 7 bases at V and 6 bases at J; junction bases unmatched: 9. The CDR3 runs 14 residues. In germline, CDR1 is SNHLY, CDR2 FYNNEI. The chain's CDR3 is CASMASGLPNEQFF. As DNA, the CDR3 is TGTGCCAGCATGGCTAGCGGCCTTCCCAATGAGCAGTTCTTC.

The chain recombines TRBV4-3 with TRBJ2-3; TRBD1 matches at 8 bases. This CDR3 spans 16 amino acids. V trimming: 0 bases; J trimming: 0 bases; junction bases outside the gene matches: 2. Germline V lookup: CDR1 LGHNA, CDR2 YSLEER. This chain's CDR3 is CASSQERDRSTDTQYF. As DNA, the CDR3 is TGCGCCAGCAGCCAAGAGCGGGACAGGAGCACAGATACGCAGTATTTT.

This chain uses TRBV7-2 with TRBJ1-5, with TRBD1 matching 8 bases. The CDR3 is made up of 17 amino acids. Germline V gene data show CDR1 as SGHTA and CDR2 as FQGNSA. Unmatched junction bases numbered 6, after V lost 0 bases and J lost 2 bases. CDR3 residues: CASSLAGGQGGNQPQHF. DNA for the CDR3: TGTGCCAGCAGCTTAGCGGGAGGACAGGGAGGCAATCAGCCCCAGCATTTT.

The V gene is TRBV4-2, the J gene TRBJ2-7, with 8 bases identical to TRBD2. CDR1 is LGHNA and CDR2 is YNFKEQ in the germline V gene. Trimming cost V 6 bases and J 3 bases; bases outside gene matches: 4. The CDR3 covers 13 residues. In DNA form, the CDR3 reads TGTGCCAGCAGTAGCGGGACTCTCTACGAGCAGTACTTC. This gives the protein CASSSGTLYEQYF.

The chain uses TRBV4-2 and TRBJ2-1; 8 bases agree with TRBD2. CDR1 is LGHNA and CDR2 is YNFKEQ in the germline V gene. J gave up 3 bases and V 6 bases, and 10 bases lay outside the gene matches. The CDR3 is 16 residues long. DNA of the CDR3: TGTGCCAGCAGTCCTGTAAAAGCGGGAGTCTACAATGAGCAGTTCTTC. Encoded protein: CASSPVKAGVYNEQFF.

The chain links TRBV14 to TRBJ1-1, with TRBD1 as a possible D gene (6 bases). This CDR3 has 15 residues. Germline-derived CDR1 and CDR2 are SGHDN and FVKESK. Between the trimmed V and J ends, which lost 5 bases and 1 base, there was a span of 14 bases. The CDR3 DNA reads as TGTGCCAGCAGCACTCCGGGACAAGAGAACACTGAAGCTTTCTTT. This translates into CASSTPGQENTEAFF.

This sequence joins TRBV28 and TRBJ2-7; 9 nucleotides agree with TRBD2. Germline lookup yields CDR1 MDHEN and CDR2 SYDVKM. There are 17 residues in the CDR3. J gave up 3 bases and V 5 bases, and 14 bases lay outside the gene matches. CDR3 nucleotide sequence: TGTGCCAGCAGTGCACCTGTTAGCGGGAGAGAGATCTACGAGCAGTACTTC. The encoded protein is CASSAPVSGREIYEQYF.